This TCR beta chain was obtained from a study of blood T cells in healthy people across ages. Germline V gene sequence: CDR1 DFQATT, CDR2 SNEGSKA (reference sequence). There are 12 residues in the CDR3. A second PCR, run for roughly 7 to 11 cycles, used a sample-barcoded 5' primer plus a J-beta primer mix. The template-switch adaptor was a 5' adaptor with 12 random nucleotides. It tagged each cDNA molecule. Each CDR3 protein is one row after TCRdb ran MiXCR on the 5' RACE reads. The repertoire holds just under 750,000 distinct CDR3 sequences, with approximately 22% as singletons. This clonotype came up a few times. The total RNA that was extracted per sample amounted to at least 5 micrograms.

The origin of this receptor is a man aged 70 or older in good health. The gene calls are TRBV20-1 and TRBJ1-1, with a tentative D call TRBD1 (6 bases). Sequencing was done on a sample of blood. The DNA of the CDR3 is TGCAGGGCTGTCGGGGGGCAAATTGAAGCTTTCTTT. As protein: CRAVGGQIEAFF.